The 8 T cell receptor beta chains given below trace back to one sample, sequenced in a study of T cell responses to AZD1222 COVID-19 vaccine. TCRdb's copy holds only in-frame clones and misses some; the assay was immunoSEQ multiplex PCR. The table records 90,000 or so clones, about 88% of them present only once. Sequenced here: peripheral blood, sampled on day 0 of AZD1222 vaccination. These receptors were collected from an adult in good health.

The J gene is TRBJ2-7, the V gene TRBV18, with 7 nucleotides matching TRBD1. Germline values: CDR1 KGHSH, CDR2 LQKENI. Trimming cost V 3 bases and J 1 base; bases outside gene matches: 3. This CDR3 has 14 amino acids. The CDR3 nucleotides are TGTGCCAGCTCACCGCGACAGGGTTCCTACGAGCAGTACTTC. This sequence encodes CASSPRQGSYEQYF.

The V call is TRBV5-1, the J call TRBJ1-1; TRBD1 matches 10 bases. J gave up 7 bases and V 6 bases, and 9 bases lay outside the gene matches. From germline, CDR1 is SGHRS and CDR2 YFSETQ. The CDR3 length is 14 residues. The CDR3 DNA follows: TGCGCCAGCACCGTGGGACAGGGGATCGGTGAAGCTTTCTTT. Its translation: CASTVGQGIGEAFF.

The chain joins TRBV7-2 to TRBJ1-6, with TRBD1 identical over 8 bases. CDR1 is SGHTA, CDR2 FQGNSA, per germline. CDR3 size: 16 residues. Unmatched junction bases numbered 10, after V lost 5 bases and J lost 7 bases. As DNA, the CDR3 is TGTGCCAGCAGCACCCGTCCAGGGGGCGCGAATTCACCCCTCCACTTT. Amino acid sequence: CASSTRPGGANSPLHF. The variable domain in full, completed from reference TRBV7-2 and TRBJ1-6, reads GAGVSQSPSNKVTEKGKDVELRCDPISGHTALYWYRQSLGQGLEFLIYFQGNSAPDKSGLPSDRFSAERTGGSVSTLTIQRTQQEDSAVYLCASSTRPGGANSPLHFGNGTRLTVT.

The chain is built from TRBV10-3 and TRBJ1-5; TRBD1 matches at 8 bases. The J segment lost 2 bases and the V segment lost 0 bases, leaving 3 bases of the junction unmatched. The CDR3 length is 16 residues. CDR1 is ENHRY and CDR2 is SYGVKD in the germline V gene. The CDR3 DNA sequence: TGTGCCATCAGTGAGTCCTTGACAGGGGGCAATCAGCCCCAGCATTTT. It codes for CAISESLTGGNQPQHF.

The chain has TRBV6-2 or TRBV6-3 and TRBJ1-1; D is undetermined. The V gene's germline CDR1 is MNHEY and CDR2 SVGEGT. CDR3 size: 11 residues. V was cut by 3 bases and J by 7 bases, with 6 bases left in between. The CDR3 sequence is CASSYTSEAFF. CDR3 in DNA: TGTGCCAGCAGTTATACGAGTGAAGCTTTCTTT.

The CDR3 bases are TGTGCCAGTGGCCTAACAGGGGGCATCACTGAAGCTTTCTTT. It yields the protein CASGLTGGITEAFF. The chain has TRBV19 and TRBJ1-1; 9 positions agree with TRBD1. The CDR3 is 14 residues long. Germline V gives CDR1 LNHDA, CDR2 SQIVND (reference sequence). V shed 8 bases and J 4 bases; nucleotides not matched to a gene: 8.

The V and J genes are TRBV28 and TRBJ1-1, with TRBD1 identical over 7 bases. This CDR3 comprises 13 residues. Germline loops: CDR1 MDHEN, CDR2 SYDVKM. J gave up 0 bases and V 10 bases, and 5 bases lay outside the gene matches. CDR3 sequence reads: CATRGTVNTEAFF. CDR3 nucleotides: TGTGCCACTCGAGGGACAGTGAACACTGAAGCTTTCTTT.

The V and J genes are TRBV20-1 and TRBJ2-3; 8 nucleotides agree with TRBD1. CDR3 size: 17 residues. J lost 3 bases, V lost 3 bases, and 14 bases had no gene match. CDR1 and CDR2 from the germline V gene are DFQATT and SNEGSKA (reference sequence). The CDR3 nucleotides read TGCAGTGCTAGTCTGACCCGGACAGGGCTAGAAACAGATACGCAGTATTTT. Its translation: CSASLTRTGLETDTQYF.